The subject of this entry is one T cell receptor beta chain. The data stem from a study of T-cell reconstitution after alpha-beta-depleted transplantation in children. Library preparation (for TCRbeta) was performed with unique molecular identifiers. MiXCR, run by TCRdb on the PCR reads, gives a single entry per CDR3 protein. The sample shows about 340,000 distinct CDR3 sequences, approximately 10% of them seen only once. Per germline, CDR1 MDHEN and CDR2 SYDVKM. This CDR3 has 15 residues. Trimming removed 3 bases from V and 2 bases from J, with 11 bases in between. This chain links TRBV28 with TRBJ2-1; tentatively, D is TRBD1 (6 bases). The source was PBMCs from the stem cell graft donor, collected from the stem cell graft. This clonotype was obtained from a human donor who donated a stem cell graft to a child with acute lymphoblastic leukemia. The CDR3 nucleotides read TGTGCCAGCAGTTTGACAGGAGTTGCCTACAATGAGCAGTTCTTC. Translated, it gives CASSLTGVAYNEQFF.